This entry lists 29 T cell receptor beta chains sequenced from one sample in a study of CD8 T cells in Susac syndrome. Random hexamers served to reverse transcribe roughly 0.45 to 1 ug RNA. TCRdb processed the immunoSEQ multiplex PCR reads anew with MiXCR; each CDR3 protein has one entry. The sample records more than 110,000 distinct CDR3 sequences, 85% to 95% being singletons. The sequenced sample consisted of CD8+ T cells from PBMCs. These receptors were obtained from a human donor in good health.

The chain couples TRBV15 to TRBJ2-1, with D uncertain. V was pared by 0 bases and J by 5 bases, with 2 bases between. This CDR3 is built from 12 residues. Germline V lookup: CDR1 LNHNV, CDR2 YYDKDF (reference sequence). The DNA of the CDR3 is TGTGCCACCAGCAGAGAGGACAATGAGCAGTTCTTC. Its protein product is CATSREDNEQFF.

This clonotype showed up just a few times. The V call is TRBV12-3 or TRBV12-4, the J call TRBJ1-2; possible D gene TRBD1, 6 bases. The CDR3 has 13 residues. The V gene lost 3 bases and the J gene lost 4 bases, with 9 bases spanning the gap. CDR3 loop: CASSFRGGYGYTF. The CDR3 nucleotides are TGTGCCAGCAGTTTTAGGGGGGGCTATGGCTACACCTTC.

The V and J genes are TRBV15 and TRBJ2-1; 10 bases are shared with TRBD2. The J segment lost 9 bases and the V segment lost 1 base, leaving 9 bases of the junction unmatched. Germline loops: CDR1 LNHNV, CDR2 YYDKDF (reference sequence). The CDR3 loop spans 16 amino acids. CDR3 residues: CATSRAARLAGVEQFF. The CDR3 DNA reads TGTGCCACCAGCAGAGCCGCTAGGCTAGCGGGAGTTGAGCAGTTCTTC. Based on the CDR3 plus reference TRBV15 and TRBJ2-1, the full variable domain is DAMVIQNPRYQVTQFGKPVTLSCSQTLNHNVMYWYQQKSSQAPKLLFHYYDKDFNNEADTPDNFQSRRPNTSFCFLDIRSPGLGDTAMYLCATSRAARLAGVEQFFGPGTRLTVL.

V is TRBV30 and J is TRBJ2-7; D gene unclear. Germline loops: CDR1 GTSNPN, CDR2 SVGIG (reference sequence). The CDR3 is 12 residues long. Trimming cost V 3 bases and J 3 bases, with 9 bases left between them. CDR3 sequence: CAWSQSNYEQYF. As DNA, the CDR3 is TGTGCCTGGAGCCAGAGTAACTACGAGCAGTACTTC.

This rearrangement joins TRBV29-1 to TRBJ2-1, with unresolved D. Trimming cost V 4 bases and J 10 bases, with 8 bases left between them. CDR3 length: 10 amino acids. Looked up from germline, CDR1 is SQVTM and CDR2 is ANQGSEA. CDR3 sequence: CSVGAYEQFF. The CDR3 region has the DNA TGCAGCGTTGGGGCATACGAGCAGTTCTTC.

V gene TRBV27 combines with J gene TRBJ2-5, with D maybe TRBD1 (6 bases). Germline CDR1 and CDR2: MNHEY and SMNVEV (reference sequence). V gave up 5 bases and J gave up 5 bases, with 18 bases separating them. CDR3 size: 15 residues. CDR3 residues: CASSPGRQGSETQYF. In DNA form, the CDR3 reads TGTGCCAGCAGTCCAGGACGTCAGGGGTCGGAGACCCAGTACTTC.

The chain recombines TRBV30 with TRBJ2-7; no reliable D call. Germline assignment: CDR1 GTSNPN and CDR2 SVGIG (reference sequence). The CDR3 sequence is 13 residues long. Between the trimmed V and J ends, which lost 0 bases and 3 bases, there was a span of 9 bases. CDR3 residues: CAWSVGAFYEQYF. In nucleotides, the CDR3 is TGTGCCTGGAGTGTAGGAGCCTTCTACGAGCAGTACTTC.

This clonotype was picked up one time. The CDR3 nucleotides read TGTGCCAGCTTCGGGACGGGACAGGGGAGCACTGAAGCTTTCTTT. Its protein product is CASFGTGQGSTEAFF. This rearrangement joins TRBV11-2 to TRBJ1-1, with 10 bases aligning to TRBD1. In germline, CDR1 is SGHAT, CDR2 FQNNGV. The J segment lost 4 bases and the V segment lost 8 bases, leaving 10 bases of the junction unmatched. The CDR3 is made up of 15 amino acids. Supplemented by reference TRBV11-2 and TRBJ1-1, the full variable domain reads EAGVAQSPRYKIIEKRQSVAFWCNPISGHATLYWYQQILGQGPKLLIQFQNNGVVDDSQLPKDRFSAERLKGVDSTLKIQPAKLEDSAVYLCASFGTGQGSTEAFFGQGTRLTVV.

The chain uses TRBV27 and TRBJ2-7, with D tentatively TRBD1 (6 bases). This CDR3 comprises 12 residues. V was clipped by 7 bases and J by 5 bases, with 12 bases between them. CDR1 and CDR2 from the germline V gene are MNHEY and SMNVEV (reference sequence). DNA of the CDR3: TGTGCCAGCACCAAAGCAGGGGACGAGCAGTACTTC. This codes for CASTKAGDEQYF.

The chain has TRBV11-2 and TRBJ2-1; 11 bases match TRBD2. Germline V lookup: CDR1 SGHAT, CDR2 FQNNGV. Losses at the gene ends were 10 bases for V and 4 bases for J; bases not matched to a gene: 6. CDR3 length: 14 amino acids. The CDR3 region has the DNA TGTGCCACTTATCTAGCGGGAGGTTACAATGAGCAGTTCTTC. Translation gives CATYLAGGYNEQFF.

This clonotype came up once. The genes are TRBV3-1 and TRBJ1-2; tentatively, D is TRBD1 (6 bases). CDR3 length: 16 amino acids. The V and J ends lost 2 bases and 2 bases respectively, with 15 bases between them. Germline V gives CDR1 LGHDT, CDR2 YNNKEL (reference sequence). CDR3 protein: CASSQQHREPNYGYTF. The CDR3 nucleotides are TGTGCCAGCAGCCAACAACACAGGGAACCCAACTATGGCTACACCTTC.

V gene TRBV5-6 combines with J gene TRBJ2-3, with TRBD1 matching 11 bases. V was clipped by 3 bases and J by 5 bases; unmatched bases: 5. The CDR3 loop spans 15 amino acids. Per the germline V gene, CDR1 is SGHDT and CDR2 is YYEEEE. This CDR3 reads CASSWGQGVLDTQYF. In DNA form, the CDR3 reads TGTGCCAGCAGCTGGGGACAGGGGGTTTTAGATACGCAGTATTTT.

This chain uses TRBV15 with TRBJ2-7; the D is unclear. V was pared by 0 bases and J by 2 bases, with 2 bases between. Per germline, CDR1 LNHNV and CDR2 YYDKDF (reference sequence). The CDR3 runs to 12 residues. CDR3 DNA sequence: TGTGCCACCAGCAGAGAACCCTACGAGCAGTACTTC. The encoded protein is CATSREPYEQYF.

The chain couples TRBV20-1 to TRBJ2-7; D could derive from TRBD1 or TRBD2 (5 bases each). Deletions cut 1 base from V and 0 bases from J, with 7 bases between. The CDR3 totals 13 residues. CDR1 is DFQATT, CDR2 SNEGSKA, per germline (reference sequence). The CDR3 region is CSARGDLSYEQYF. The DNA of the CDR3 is TGCAGTGCTAGAGGGGACCTCTCCTACGAGCAGTACTTC.

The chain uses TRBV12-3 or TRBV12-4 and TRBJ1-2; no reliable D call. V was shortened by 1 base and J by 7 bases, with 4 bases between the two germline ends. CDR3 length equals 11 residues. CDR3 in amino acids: CASSLGLGYTF. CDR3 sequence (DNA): TGTGCCAGCAGTTTAGGACTTGGCTACACCTTC.

As DNA, the CDR3 is TGCAGCGTTGAAGGATCGGGACTAGCGGTAGATACGCAGTATTTT. Translating gives CSVEGSGLAVDTQYF. The chain uses TRBV29-1 and TRBJ2-3; TRBD2 matches 11 bases. Germline CDR1 and CDR2: SQVTM and ANQGSEA. The J segment lost 5 bases and the V segment lost 1 base, leaving 5 bases of the junction unmatched. The CDR3 sequence is 15 residues long.

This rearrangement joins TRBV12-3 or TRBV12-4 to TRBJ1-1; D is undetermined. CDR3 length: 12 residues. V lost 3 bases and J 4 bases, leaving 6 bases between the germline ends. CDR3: CASSFRLTEAFF. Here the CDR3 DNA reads TGTGCCAGCAGTTTTCGTCTCACTGAAGCTTTCTTT.

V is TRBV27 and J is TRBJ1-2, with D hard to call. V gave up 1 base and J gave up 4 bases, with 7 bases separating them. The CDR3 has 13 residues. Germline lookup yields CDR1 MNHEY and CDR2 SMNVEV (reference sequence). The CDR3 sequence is CASSLYSGYGYTF. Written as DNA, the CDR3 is TGTGCCAGCAGTTTATACAGCGGCTATGGCTACACCTTC.

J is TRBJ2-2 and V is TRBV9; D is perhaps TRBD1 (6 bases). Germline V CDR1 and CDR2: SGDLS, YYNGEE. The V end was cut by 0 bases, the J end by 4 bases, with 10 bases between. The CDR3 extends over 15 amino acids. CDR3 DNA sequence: TGTGCCAGCAGCGTAGGCGTCAGGGGCACCGGGGAGCTGTTTTTT. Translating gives CASSVGVRGTGELFF.

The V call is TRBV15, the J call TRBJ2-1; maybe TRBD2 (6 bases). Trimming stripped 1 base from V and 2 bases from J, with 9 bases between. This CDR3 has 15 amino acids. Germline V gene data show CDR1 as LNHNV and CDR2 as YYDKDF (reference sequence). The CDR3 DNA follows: TGTGCCACCAGCAGAGCCGGACTAACCTACAATGAGCAGTTCTTC. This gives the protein CATSRAGLTYNEQFF.

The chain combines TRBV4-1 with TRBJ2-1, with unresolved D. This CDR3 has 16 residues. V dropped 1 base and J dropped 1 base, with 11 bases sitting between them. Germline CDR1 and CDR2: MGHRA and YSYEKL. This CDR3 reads CASSQGWGSSYNEQFF. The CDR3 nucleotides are TGCGCCAGCAGCCAAGGTTGGGGTAGTTCCTACAATGAGCAGTTCTTC.

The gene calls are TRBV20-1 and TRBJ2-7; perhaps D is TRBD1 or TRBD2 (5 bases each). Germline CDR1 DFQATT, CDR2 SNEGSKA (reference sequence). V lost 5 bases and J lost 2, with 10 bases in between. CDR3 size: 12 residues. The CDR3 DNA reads TGCAGTGCTCCGGGACCAACCTACGAGCAGTACTTC. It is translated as CSAPGPTYEQYF.

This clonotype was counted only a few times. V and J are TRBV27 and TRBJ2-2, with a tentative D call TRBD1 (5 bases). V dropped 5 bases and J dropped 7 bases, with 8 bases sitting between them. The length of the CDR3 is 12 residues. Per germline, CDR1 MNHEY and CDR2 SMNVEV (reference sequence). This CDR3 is CASSQGFGELFF. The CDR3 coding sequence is TGTGCCAGCAGTCAGGGATTCGGGGAGCTGTTTTTT.

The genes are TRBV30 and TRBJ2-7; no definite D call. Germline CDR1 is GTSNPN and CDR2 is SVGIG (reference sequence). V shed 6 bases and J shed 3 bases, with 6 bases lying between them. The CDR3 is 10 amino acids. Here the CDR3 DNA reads TGTGCCTGTCCCAGCTACGAGCAGTACTTC. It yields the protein CACPSYEQYF.

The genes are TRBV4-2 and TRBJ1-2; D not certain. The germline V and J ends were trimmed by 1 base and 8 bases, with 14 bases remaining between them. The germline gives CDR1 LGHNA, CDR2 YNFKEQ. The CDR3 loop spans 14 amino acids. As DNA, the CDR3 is TGTGCCAGCAGCCAAGGTCAGGACCCTATGGGCTACACCTTC. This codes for CASSQGQDPMGYTF.

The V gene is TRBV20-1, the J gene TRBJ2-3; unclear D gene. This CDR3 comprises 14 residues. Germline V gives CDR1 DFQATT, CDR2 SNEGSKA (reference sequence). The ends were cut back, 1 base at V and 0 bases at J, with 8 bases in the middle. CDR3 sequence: CSARGRSSTDTQYF. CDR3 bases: TGCAGTGCTAGAGGTCGTTCTAGCACAGATACGCAGTATTTT.

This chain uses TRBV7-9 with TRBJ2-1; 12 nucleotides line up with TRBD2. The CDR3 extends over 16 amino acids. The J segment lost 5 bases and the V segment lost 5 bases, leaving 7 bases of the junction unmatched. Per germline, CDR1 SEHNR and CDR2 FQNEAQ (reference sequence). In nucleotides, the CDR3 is TGTGCCAGCAGCCCTCGACTAGCGGGAGTAGACAATGAGCAGTTCTTC. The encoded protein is CASSPRLAGVDNEQFF.

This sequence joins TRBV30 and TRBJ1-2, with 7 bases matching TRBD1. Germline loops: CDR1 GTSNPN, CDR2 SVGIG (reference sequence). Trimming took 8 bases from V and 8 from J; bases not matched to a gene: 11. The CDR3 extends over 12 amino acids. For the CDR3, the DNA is TGTGCCCTGTCAGGGGGAACTTCGGGCTACACCTTC. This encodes CALSGGTSGYTF.

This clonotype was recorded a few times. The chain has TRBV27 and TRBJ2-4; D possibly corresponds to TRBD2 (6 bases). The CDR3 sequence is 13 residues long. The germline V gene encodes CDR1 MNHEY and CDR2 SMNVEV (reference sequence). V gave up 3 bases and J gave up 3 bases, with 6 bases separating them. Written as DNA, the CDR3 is TGTGCCAGCAGTTTGGGGGGCAAAAACATTCAGTACTTC. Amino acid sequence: CASSLGGKNIQYF.